This T cell receptor (beta chain) came from a study of human T cells and chemical hapten exposure (dated by TCRdb to about 2021). About the investigation overall: For sensitization, 2% DPC in acetone was applied to a roughly 2 cm by roughly 2 cm area of upper inner arm skin. Throughout the study period of 20 to 30 weeks, patients also received therapeutic DPC doses to the scalp every week. Patch testing was done on the upper back using Finn chambers containing 0.01% DPC, and results were scored after 6 days according to International Contact Dermatitis Research Group standards. Alopecia areata with under or over 50% scalp involvement, alopecia totalis and alopecia universalis were represented in the patient cohort, which was mostly female. Libraries were combined into a pool for sequencing, and differences in TCR yield between samples came mainly from small differences in library volumes within the pool. This study followed changes in the peripheral blood TCR repertoire in vivo during primary and secondary sensitization of alopecia patients to the hapten diphenylcyclopropenone (DPC). Blood was sampled from patients pre-sensitization (week 0) and at 2, 6 and about 24 weeks after DPC sensitization. Blood for TCR sequencing was provided by twenty-nine alopecia patients at one to four time points (pre-sensitization, 2, 6 and 24 weeks).

In the case of this clonotype: What this receptor recognizes is not known. Per-nucleotide qualities are absent, and no much larger clonotype sits a single base away.

The paper as a whole reports these results and caveats: A positive correlation was found between the number of PT1 expanded TCRs and patch test score, with significance reached at thresholds 8, 16 and 32 but not 4. DPC sensitization did not change the number of TCRs with a frequency above 1 in 1000, and there was no evidence of changes in global repertoire structure. Expanded TCRs formed significantly more large CDR3 similarity clusters than pre-sensitization or healthy control sets, consistent with antigen-driven responses. Because every patient had alopecia, a presumed autoimmune disease, the patients' immune response might differ from that of healthy individuals. After repeated subsampling, changes were observed in the strength of the expansion versus patch-test correlation and in the threshold at which the correlation became significant.

The time point label, read with the paper, signifies: pre-sensitization, week 0. The treatment or condition label on this specimen signifies: therapeutic diphenylcyclopropenone sensitization with weekly scalp DPC. Blood at each patch-test visit was drawn before the patch test was applied. Patients were considered eligible if aged 18 to 70, diagnosed with alopecia and deemed suitable for DPC therapy, and patients were excluded if pregnant. Total RNA was extracted from unfractionated whole blood that had been collected in Tempus Blood RNA tubes. The germline V gene specifies KGHSH as CDR1 and LQKENI as CDR2. The CDR3 runs 14 residues from the cysteine to the phenylalanine. The CDR3 DNA has 42 bases and is translated from base 1. V is trimmed back by 0 bases and J by 3 bases, and the junction contains 0 bases that no gene match accounts for. Library method: RACE. Sequencing was performed on a NextSeq 500. During library preparation, unique molecular identifiers were attached to individual cDNA molecules so that TCRs could be counted in a quantitative, reproducible way. Each blood RNA sample was used to sequence both TCR alpha and TCR beta chains. The study's processing was this. Samples had a median of about 96,000 TCRs, with a range from roughly 23,224 to 750,000. The Decombinator software suite was used to annotate the V, J and CDR3 of the TCR reads. For the PS versus PT1 abundance plots, all samples were subsampled to the same number of TCRs (28,000). TCRs were defined as expanded if absent before sensitization and observed at least eight times at the 2-week time point. TCRdb reworked the public reads: Q25 trimming with fastp, MiXCR clone assembly, productive beta chains retained. All rows with the same CDR3 protein become a single entry with the most common DNA and genes. TCRdb, not the authors, supplied the V and J calls. In all, the sample holds about 80,000 distinct CDR3 sequences, and 14% of those were seen once. About 4.9% of the sample comes from the top ten.

Recombination joined TRBV18 with TRBJ2-7; TRBD2 fits 9 bases in the junction. The TCR comes from a woman in her forties or fifties with alopecia areata. Some clones in this sample may be carry-over from other donors' samples. Sample: whole blood, taken in connection with sensitization to the hapten diphenylcyclopropenone (DPC). The encoded CDR3 is CASSPPSGGYEQYF. The bases read TGTGCCAGCTCACCACCTAGCGGGGGCTACGAGCAGTACTTC.